A selection of T cell receptor beta chains follows, all from one sample in a study of human T cells and chemical hapten exposure. Each CDR3 protein is one row after TCRdb ran MiXCR on the RACE reads. This sample has about 14,000 distinct CDR3 sequences, with around 15% found just once. The starting material was whole blood, obtained in connection with sensitization to the hapten diphenylcyclopropenone (DPC). The receptor source for this set is a woman aged 25-40 years with alopecia areata. Some clones in this sample may be carry-over from other donors' samples. The CDR3 runs from the conserved cysteine through the conserved F or W. The D gene is left open where the match is weak. Clone size, where shown, is once, few, many, or a class for clones that have expanded.

TRBV12-3/TRBV12-4,TRBJ2-7,NA,TRBD1,CASSPGTGTIEQYF,TGTGCCAGCAGTCCCGGGACAGGGACGATCGAGCAGTACTTC
TRBV7-9,TRBJ1-5,many,NA,CASSLARLEPQHF,TGTGCCAGCAGCTTAGCCCGACTGGAGCCCCAGCATTTT
TRBV9,TRBJ2-7,NA,NA,CASSVEDSNYYEQYF,TGTGCCAGCAGCGTAGAGGACAGCAACTACTACGAGCAGTACTTC
TRBV7-9,TRBJ2-1,NA,NA,CASSLESRIDNEQFF,TGTGCCAGCAGCTTAGAGAGCCGGATCGACAATGAGCAGTTCTTC
TRBV5-4,TRBJ2-1,medium-sized,TRBD2,CASSLLTLAGGEQFF,TGTGCCAGCAGCTTACTAACCCTAGCGGGAGGTGAGCAGTTCTTC
TRBV3-1,TRBJ2-1,medium-sized,NA,CASSQGPTSAYEQFF,TGTGCCAGCAGCCAAGGACCAACTAGTGCCTATGAGCAGTTCTTC
TRBV25-1,TRBJ1-1,medium-sized,TRBD1,CASSPKGAYTEAFF,TGTGCCAGCAGTCCCAAGGGGGCTTACACTGAAGCTTTCTTT
TRBV29-1,TRBJ2-1,few,TRBD2,CSVAAGAYNEQFF,TGCAGCGTTGCGGCGGGGGCCTACAATGAGCAGTTCTTC
TRBV19,TRBJ1-4,medium-sized,NA,CASTRSLVNEKLFF,TGTGCCAGTACCCGATCTTTAGTAAATGAAAAACTGTTTTTT
TRBV11-3,TRBJ1-3,many,NA,CASSLGLVIYF,TGTGCCAGCAGCCTAGGATTGGTCATATATTTT
TRBV7-9,TRBJ1-5,many,NA,CASSLRDNQPQHF,TGTGCCAGCAGCCTCAGGGACAATCAGCCCCAGCATTTT
TRBV20-1,TRBJ1-1,NA,NA,CSAYEVVEAFF,TGCAGTGCCTACGAGGTCGTCGAAGCTTTCTTT
TRBV29-1,TRBJ1-1,NA,NA,CSVQAGDTEAFF,TGCAGCGTACAGGCAGGGGACACTGAAGCTTTCTTT
TRBV20-1,TRBJ2-6,NA,NA,CSARAMTGSGANVLTF,TGCAGTGCTAGAGCTATGACAGGCTCTGGGGCCAACGTCCTGACTTTC
TRBV11-2,TRBJ2-7,once,NA,CASSLEGTLYDEQYF,TGTGCCAGCAGCTTAGAAGGGACTTTGTACGACGAGCAGTACTTC
TRBV5-1,TRBJ2-5,NA,NA,CASSLDIQETQYF,TGCGCCAGCAGCTTGGACATTCAAGAGACCCAGTACTTC
TRBV6-1,TRBJ2-3,many,NA,CASVFRQILGTQYF,TGTGCCAGCGTTTTTCGACAGATTCTAGGTACGCAGTATTTT
TRBV2,TRBJ2-1,medium-sized,TRBD2,CASSRSGGSSYNEQFF,TGTGCCAGCAGTAGGAGCGGGGGAAGCTCCTACAATGAGCAGTTCTTC
TRBV10-2,TRBJ2-2,medium-sized,NA,CASSASNTGELFF,TGCGCCAGCAGTGCATCGAACACCGGGGAGCTGTTTTTT
TRBV5-1,TRBJ1-1,many,TRBD1,CASSFGQGAEAFF,TGCGCCAGCAGCTTCGGACAGGGAGCTGAAGCTTTCTTT
TRBV28,TRBJ2-7,many,TRBD1,CATGQGDYEQYF,TGTGCCACAGGACAGGGAGACTACGAGCAGTACTTC
TRBV9,TRBJ2-1,few,TRBD2,CASSAGTSGVLEQFF,TGTGCCAGCAGCGCCGGGACTAGCGGGGTCCTTGAGCAGTTCTTC
TRBV28,TRBJ2-2,few,TRBD1,CASSQDRGPNTGELFF,TGTGCCAGCAGTCAGGACAGGGGCCCGAACACCGGGGAGCTGTTTTTT
TRBV2,TRBJ1-4,NA,NA,CASSVAQGSNEKLFF,TGTGCCAGCAGTGTAGCGCAGGGGTCTAATGAAAAACTGTTTTTT
TRBV5-5,TRBJ1-5,few,NA,CASSFSGINQPQHF,TGTGCCAGCAGCTTTTCAGGGATTAATCAGCCCCAGCATTTT